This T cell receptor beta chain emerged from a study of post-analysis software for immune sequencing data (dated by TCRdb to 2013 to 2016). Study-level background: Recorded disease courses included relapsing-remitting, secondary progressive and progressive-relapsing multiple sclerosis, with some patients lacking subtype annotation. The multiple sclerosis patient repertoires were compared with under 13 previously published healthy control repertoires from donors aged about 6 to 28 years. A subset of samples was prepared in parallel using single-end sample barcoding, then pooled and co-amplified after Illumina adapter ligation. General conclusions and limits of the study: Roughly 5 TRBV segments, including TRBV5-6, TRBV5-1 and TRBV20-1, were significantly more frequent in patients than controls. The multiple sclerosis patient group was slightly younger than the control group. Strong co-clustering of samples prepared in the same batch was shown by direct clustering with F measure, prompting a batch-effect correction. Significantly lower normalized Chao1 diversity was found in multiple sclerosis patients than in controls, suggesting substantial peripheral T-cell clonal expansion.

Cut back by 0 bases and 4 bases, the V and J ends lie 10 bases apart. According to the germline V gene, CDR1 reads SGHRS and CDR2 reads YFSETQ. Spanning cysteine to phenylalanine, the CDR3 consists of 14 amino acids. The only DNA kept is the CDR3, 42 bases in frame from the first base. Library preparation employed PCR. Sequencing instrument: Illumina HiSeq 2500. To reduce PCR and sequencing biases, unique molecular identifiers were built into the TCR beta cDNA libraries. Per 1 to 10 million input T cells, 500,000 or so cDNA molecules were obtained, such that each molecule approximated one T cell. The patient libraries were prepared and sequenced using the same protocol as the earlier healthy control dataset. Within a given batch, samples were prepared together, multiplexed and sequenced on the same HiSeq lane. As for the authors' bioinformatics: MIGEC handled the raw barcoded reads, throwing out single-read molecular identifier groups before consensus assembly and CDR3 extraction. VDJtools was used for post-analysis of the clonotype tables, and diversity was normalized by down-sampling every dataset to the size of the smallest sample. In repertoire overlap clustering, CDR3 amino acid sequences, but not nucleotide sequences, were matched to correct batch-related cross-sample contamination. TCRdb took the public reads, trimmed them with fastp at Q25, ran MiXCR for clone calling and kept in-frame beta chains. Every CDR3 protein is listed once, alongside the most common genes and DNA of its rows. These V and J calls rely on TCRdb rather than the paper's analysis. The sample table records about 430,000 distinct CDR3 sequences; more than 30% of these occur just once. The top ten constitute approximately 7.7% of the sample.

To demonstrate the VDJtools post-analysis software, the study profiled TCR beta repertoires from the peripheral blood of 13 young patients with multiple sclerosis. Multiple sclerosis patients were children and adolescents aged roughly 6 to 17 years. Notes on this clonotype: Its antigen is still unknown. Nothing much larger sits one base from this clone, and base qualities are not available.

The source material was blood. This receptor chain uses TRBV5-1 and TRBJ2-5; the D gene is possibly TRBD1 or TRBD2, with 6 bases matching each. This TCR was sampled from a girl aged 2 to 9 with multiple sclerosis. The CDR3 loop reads CASSLEGGLETQYF. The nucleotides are TGCGCCAGCAGCTTGGAGGGGGGCCTAGAGACCCAGTACTTC. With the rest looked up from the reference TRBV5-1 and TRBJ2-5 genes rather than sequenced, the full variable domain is KAGVTQTPRYLIKTRGQQVTLSCSPISGHRSVSWYQQTPGQGLQFLFEYFSETQRNKGNFPGRFSGRQFSNSRSEMNVSTLELGDSALYLCASSLEGGLETQYFGPGTRLLVL.